A selection of T cell receptor beta chains follows, all from one sample in a study of T cells after yellow fever vaccination. TCRdb itself ran the 5' RACE reads through MiXCR, one entry per CDR3 protein. The sample has about 300,000 distinct CDR3 sequences; approximately 10% are singletons. The starting material was CD4+ T cells sorted from PBMCs, obtained 5 days after the yellow fever booster vaccination. These receptors all stem from a man between 18 and 29 years old who received the YFV17D yellow fever vaccine. Both conserved end residues are part of each CDR3. A D gene is named only where the DNA matches it firmly. Rows may omit the clone size; those that give it use once, few, many or a size class.

clone_size | j_call | v_call | d_call | cdr3_nt | cdr3_aa
few | TRBJ1-2 | TRBV28 | NA | TGTGCCAGCAGGGACGGGCGGACCTATGGCTACACCTTC | CASRDGRTYGYTF
NA | TRBJ1-1 | TRBV4-1 | NA | TGCGCCAGCAGCCAAGATCTTAGGGGGACATTGAACACTGAAGCTTTCTTT | CASSQDLRGTLNTEAFF
NA | TRBJ2-3 | TRBV12-3/TRBV12-4 | NA | TGTGCCAGCAGTTTAGGAGGGGGTTCGGATACGCAGTATTTT | CASSLGGGSDTQYF
NA | TRBJ1-5 | TRBV4-3 | NA | TGCGCCAGCAGCCGAGAACAGGGTAAAAATCAGCCCGAGCATTTT | CASSREQGKNQPEHF
many | TRBJ2-1 | TRBV6-5 | TRBD2 | TGTGCCAGCAGCCACCCAGCTAGCGGGGGGGACCACCCCTATTACAATGAGCAGTTCTTC | CASSHPASGGDHPYYNEQFF
many | TRBJ2-3 | TRBV30 | TRBD2 | TGTGCCTCGTCTAGCGGGGGGGCCTCCGATACGCAGTATTTT | CASSSGGASDTQYF
NA | TRBJ1-1 | TRBV6-6 | NA | TGTGCCAGCAGTTACTACCTACAGGTAGAGAACACTGAAGCTTTCTTT | CASSYYLQVENTEAFF
NA | TRBJ1-3 | TRBV11-2 | NA | TGTGCCAGCAGCTTAGATCTGTGGTCGGGGGCGGGAAACACCATATATTTT | CASSLDLWSGAGNTIYF
many | TRBJ2-1 | TRBV5-1 | NA | TGCGCCAGCAGCCCCGGACAGTGGGGGGGTGGTGAGCAGTTCTTC | CASSPGQWGGGEQFF
many | TRBJ2-3 | TRBV4-3 | NA | TGCGCCAGCAGCCAAGATCCACGGGGGCGTGCAGATACGCAGTATTTT | CASSQDPRGRADTQYF
NA | TRBJ1-1 | TRBV5-6 | NA | TGTGCCAGCAGCTTTACCGGGGGGGACCCTGATGCTTTCTTT | CASSFTGGDPDAFF
NA | TRBJ2-5 | TRBV5-1 | NA | TGCGCCAGCAGCTTATCAGCGGAGCAAGAGACCCAGTACTTC | CASSLSAEQETQYF
few | TRBJ1-5 | TRBV6-2/TRBV6-3 | NA | TGTGCCAGCCAGGGAGCCCAGAACAACAATCAGCCCCAGCATTTT | CASQGAQNNNQPQHF
few | TRBJ1-2 | TRBV7-9 | NA | TGTGCCAGCAGCCCCCCGTGGGGAGGGGAGTCATTTGGCTACACCTTC | CASSPPWGGESFGYTF
many | TRBJ2-7 | TRBV18 | NA | TGTGCCAGCTCACCTGCGGCAGGAGTCCCCTACGAGCAGTACTTC | CASSPAAGVPYEQYF
few | TRBJ2-5 | TRBV20-1 | TRBD1 | TGCAGTGCTAGAGGGGTGACAGGGGAGGAAGAGACCCAGTACTTC | CSARGVTGEEETQYF
NA | TRBJ1-2 | TRBV6-2/TRBV6-3 | NA | TGTGCCAGCAGTTATGATATATCGGGCTACACCTTC | CASSYDISGYTF
few | TRBJ2-5 | TRBV20-1 | TRBD1 | TGCAGTGCTACATCGACCGGGACAGGGGGCGAGACCCAGTACTTC | CSATSTGTGGETQYF
NA | TRBJ2-7 | TRBV11-1 | NA | TGTGCCAGCAGCTCGCGGGACCCCGAGCAGTACTTC | CASSSRDPEQYF
few | TRBJ2-4 | TRBV9 | NA | TGTGCCAGCAGCGTAGGAGCTGACCCGGCCAAAAACATTCAGTACTTC | CASSVGADPAKNIQYF
few | TRBJ2-1 | TRBV5-4 | NA | TGTGCCAGCAGCTTGGCGACAGCCTCCTACAATGAGCAGTTCTTC | CASSLATASYNEQFF
few | TRBJ2-7 | TRBV7-3 | NA | TGTGCCAGCAGCTTACAGGGGATGGACAACGAGCAGTACTTC | CASSLQGMDNEQYF
few | TRBJ2-5 | TRBV12-3/TRBV12-4 | NA | TGTGCCAGCACCTTGGGGAGGAGGGCGTTGGACCAGTACTTC | CASTLGRRALDQYF
few | TRBJ2-2 | TRBV5-1 | NA | TGCGCCAGCAGCCCCGAGGGCCTAACCGGGGAGCTGTTTTTT | CASSPEGLTGELFF
many | TRBJ2-1 | TRBV5-1 | NA | TGCGCCAGCAGCTTGGTGCCCTACAATGAGCAGTTCTTC | CASSLVPYNEQFF
many | TRBJ1-2 | TRBV9 | NA | TGTGCCAGCAGCGTAGATCGGAACTATGGCTACACCTTC | CASSVDRNYGYTF
NA | TRBJ2-3 | TRBV7-9 | NA | TGTGCCAGCAGCCCTAAGGGGGGACAGAGGAGCACAGATACGCAGTATTTT | CASSPKGGQRSTDTQYF
few | TRBJ1-2 | TRBV6-6 | NA | TGTGCCAGCAGCACACCCGGACAGGGCTACACCTTC | CASSTPGQGYTF
many | TRBJ2-4 | TRBV20-1 | NA | TGCAGTGCTAGAACCCCCGGGGGATGGGGCAAAAACATTCAGTACTTC | CSARTPGGWGKNIQYF
NA | TRBJ1-4 | TRBV20-1 | TRBD1 | TGCAGTGCTAGAAAGATAGGACAGGGGGATGAAAAACTGTTTTTT | CSARKIGQGDEKLFF
NA | TRBJ2-7 | TRBV4-1 | NA | TGCGCCAGCAGCCAAGATGGGGTCCGGCGCGGGTTTTATCAGTACGAGCAGTACTTC | CASSQDGVRRGFYQYEQYF
many | TRBJ2-1 | TRBV7-7 | TRBD2 | TGTGCTAGCAGCACTGGGACTAGCGGACGCACTGAGCAGTTCTTC | CASSTGTSGRTEQFF
NA | TRBJ1-5 | TRBV6-6 | NA | TGTGCCAGCAGTTCCGCGGGGGCCCAAAATCAGCCCCAGCATTTT | CASSSAGAQNQPQHF
many | TRBJ2-2 | TRBV5-1 | NA | TGCGCCAGCAGCTTGGTGGGAAACACCGGGGAGCTGTTTTTT | CASSLVGNTGELFF
few | TRBJ1-2 | TRBV2 | TRBD1 | TGTGCCAGCAGCTCCCGACAGGGGGGTGACAATGGCTACACCTTC | CASSSRQGGDNGYTF
many | TRBJ2-7 | TRBV20-1 | TRBD2 | TGCAGTGGTGGACTAGGCGGGGAGCAGTACTTC | CSGGLGGEQYF
few | TRBJ1-2 | TRBV14 | NA | TGTGCCAGCAGCCAAGCCCCTCAGGGGAGCTACACCTTC | CASSQAPQGSYTF
few | TRBJ2-2 | TRBV9 | TRBD2 | TGTGCCAGCAGCTTGAGACTAGCGGGTCTCACCGGGGAGCTGTTTTTT | CASSLRLAGLTGELFF
NA | TRBJ2-3 | TRBV7-3 | NA | TGTGCCAGCAGCTTAACGAGGGATCGCACAGATACGCAGTATTTT | CASSLTRDRTDTQYF
many | TRBJ2-3 | TRBV3-1 | NA | TGTGCCAGCACGAGGGGGGCAGTTGGGGGAGATACGCAGTATTTT | CASTRGAVGGDTQYF